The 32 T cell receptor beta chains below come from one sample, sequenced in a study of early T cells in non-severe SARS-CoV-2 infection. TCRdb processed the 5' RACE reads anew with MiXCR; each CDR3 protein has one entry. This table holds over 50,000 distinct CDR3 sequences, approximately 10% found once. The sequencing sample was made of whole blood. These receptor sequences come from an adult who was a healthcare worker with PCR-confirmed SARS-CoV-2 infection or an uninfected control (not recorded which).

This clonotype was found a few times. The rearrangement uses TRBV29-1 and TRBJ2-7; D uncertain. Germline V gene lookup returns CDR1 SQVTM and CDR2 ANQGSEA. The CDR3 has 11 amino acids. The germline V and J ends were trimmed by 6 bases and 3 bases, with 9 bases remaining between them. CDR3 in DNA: TGCAGCGTGGGTAGTTACTACGAGCAGTACTTC. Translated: CSVGSYYEQYF.

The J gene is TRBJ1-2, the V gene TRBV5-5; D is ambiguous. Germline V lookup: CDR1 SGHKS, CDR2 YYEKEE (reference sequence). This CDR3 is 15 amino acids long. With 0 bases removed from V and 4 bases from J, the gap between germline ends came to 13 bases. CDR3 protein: CASSLAPTEGYGYTF. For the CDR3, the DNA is TGTGCCAGCAGCTTGGCTCCGACGGAGGGCTATGGCTACACCTTC.

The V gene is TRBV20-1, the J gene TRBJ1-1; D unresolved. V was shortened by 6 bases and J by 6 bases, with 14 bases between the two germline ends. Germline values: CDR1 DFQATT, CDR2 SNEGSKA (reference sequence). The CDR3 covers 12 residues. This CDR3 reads CSAPGRGSEAFF. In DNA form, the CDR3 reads TGCAGTGCCCCTGGCCGAGGGTCTGAAGCTTTCTTT.

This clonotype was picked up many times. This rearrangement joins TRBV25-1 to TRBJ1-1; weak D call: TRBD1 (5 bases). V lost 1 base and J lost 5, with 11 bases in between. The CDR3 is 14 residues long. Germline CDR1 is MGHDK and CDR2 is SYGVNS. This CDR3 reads CASSESPGRTEAFF. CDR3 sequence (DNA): TGTGCCAGCAGTGAATCCCCAGGGAGGACTGAAGCTTTCTTT.

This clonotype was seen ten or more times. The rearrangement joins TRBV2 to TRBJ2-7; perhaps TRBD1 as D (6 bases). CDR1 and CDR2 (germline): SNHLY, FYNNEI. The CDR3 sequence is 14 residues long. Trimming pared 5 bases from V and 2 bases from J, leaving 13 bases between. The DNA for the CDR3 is TGTGCCAGCAGTTCCCGGGACATAGCCTACGAGCAGTACTTC. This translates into CASSSRDIAYEQYF.

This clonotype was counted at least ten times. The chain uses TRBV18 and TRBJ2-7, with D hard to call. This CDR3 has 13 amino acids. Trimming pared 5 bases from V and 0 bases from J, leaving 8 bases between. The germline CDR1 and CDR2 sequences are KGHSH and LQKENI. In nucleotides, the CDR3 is TGTGCCAGCTCAACCGTGGCCTCCTACGAGCAGTACTTC. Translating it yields CASSTVASYEQYF.

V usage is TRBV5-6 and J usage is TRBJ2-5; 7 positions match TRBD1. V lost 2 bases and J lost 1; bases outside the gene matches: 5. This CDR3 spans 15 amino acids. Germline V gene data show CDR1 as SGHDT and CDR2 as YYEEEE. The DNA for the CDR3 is TGTGCCAGCAGCTTAGGCCGACAGGGCCAAGAGACCCAGTACTTC. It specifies CASSLGRQGQETQYF.

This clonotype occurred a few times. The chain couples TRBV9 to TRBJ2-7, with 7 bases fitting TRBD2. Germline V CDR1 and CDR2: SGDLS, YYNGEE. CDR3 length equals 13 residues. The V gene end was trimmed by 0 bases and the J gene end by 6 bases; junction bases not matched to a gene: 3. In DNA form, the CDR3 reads TGTGCCAGCAGCGTAGCGGGGGGAGGCGAGCAGTACTTC. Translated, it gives CASSVAGGGEQYF.

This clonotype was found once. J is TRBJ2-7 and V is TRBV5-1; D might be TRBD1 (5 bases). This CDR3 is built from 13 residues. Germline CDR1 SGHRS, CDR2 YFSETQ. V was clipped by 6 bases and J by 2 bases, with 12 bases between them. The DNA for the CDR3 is TGCGCCAGCACGCTCCAGGGCACCTACGAGCAGTACTTC. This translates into CASTLQGTYEQYF.

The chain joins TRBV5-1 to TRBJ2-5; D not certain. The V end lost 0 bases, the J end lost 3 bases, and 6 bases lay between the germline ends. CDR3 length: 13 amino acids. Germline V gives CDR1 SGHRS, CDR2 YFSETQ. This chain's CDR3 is CASSLVPEETQYF. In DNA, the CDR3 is TGCGCCAGCAGCTTGGTTCCGGAAGAGACCCAGTACTTC.

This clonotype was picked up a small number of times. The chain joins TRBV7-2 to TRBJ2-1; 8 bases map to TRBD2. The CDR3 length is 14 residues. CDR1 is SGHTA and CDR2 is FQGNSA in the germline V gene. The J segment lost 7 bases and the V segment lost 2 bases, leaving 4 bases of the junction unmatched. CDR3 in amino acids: CASSLTLAGNEQFF. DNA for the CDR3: TGTGCCAGCAGCTTAACGCTAGCGGGTAATGAGCAGTTCTTC.

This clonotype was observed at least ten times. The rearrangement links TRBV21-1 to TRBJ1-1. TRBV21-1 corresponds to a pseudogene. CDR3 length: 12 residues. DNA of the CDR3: TGTGCCAGCAGCAAAGAGGGCACTGAAGCTTTCTTT. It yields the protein CASSKEGTEAFF.

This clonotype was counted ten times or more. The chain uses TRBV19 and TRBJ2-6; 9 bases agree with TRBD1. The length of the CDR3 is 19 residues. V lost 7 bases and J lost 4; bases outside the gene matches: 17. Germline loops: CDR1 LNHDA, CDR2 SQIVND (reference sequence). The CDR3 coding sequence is TGTGCCAGTACCGCCACCGGGACAGGGCAGGCCTCCGGGGCCAACGTCCTGACTTTC. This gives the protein CASTATGTGQASGANVLTF. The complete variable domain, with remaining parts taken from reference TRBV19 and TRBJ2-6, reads DGGITQSPKYLFRKEGQNVTLSCEQNLNHDAMYWYRQDPGQGLRLIYYSQIVNDFQKGDIAEGYSVSREKKESFPLTVTSAQKNPTAFYLCASTATGTGQASGANVLTFGAGSRLTVL.

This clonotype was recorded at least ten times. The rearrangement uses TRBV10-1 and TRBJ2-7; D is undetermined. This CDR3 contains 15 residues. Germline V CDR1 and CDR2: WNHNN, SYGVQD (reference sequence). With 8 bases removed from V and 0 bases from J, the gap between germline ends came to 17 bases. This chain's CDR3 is CASSSDLGGSYEQYF. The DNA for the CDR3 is TGCGCCAGCTCCAGCGACTTGGGTGGCTCCTACGAGCAGTACTTC.

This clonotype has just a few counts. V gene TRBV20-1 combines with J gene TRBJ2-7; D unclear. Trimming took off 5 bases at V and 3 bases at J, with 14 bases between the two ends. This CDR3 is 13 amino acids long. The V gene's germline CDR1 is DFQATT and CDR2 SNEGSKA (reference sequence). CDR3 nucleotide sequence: TGCAGTGCTCCCAGTCCCTCCAACTACGAGCAGTACTTC. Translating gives CSAPSPSNYEQYF.

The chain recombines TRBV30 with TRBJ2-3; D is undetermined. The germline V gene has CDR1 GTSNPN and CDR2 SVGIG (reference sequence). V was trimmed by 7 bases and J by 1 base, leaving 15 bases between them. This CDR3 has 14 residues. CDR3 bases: TGTGCCTCCACGAGACCCCCTCGCACAGATACGCAGTATTTT. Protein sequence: CASTRPPRTDTQYF.

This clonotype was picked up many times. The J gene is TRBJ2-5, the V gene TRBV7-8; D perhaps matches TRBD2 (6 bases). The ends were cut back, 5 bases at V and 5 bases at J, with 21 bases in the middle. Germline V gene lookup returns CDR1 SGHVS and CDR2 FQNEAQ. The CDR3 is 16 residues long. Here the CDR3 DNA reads TGTGCCAGCAGCCCCAGGGTTACAAGGAGGGGCGAGACCCAGTACTTC. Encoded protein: CASSPRVTRRGETQYF.

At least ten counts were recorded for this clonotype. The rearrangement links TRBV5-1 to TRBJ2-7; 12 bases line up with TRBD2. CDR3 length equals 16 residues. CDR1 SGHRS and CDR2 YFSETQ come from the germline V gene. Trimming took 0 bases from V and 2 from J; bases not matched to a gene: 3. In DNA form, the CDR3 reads TGCGCCAGCAGCTTGGCCCCTAGCGGGGGGGCCTACGAGCAGTACTTC. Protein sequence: CASSLAPSGGAYEQYF.

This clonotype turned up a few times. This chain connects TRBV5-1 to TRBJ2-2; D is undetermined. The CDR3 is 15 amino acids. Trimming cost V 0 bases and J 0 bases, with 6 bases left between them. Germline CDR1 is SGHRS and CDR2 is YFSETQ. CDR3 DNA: TGCGCCAGCAGCTTGGAACAGACGAACACCGGGGAGCTGTTTTTT. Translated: CASSLEQTNTGELFF. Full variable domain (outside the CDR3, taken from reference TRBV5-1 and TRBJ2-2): KAGVTQTPRYLIKTRGQQVTLSCSPISGHRSVSWYQQTPGQGLQFLFEYFSETQRNKGNFPGRFSGRQFSNSRSEMNVSTLELGDSALYLCASSLEQTNTGELFFGEGSRLTVL.

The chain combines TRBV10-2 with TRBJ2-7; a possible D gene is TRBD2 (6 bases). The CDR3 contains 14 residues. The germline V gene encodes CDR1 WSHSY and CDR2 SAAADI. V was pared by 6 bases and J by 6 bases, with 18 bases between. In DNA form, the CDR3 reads TGCGCCAGCAGAAGGACTACGAAGGATGGCGAGCAGTACTTC. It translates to CASRRTTKDGEQYF.

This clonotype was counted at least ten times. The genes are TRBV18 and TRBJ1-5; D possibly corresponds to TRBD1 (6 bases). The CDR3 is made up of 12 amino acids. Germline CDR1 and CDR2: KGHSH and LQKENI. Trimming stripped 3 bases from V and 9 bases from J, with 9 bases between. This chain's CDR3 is CASSPPRGPQHF. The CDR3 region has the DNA TGTGCCAGCTCACCCCCCAGGGGGCCCCAGCATTTT.

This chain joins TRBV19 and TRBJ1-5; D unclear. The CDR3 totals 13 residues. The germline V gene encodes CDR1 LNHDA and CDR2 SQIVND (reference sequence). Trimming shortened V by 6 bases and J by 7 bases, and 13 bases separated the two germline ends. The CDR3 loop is CASSPGLAQPQHF. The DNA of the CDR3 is TGTGCCAGTAGCCCCGGGCTGGCACAGCCCCAGCATTTT.

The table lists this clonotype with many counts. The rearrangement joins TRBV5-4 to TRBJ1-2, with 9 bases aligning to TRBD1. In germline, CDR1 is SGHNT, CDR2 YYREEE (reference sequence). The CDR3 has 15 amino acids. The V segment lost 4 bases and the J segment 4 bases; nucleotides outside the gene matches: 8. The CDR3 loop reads CASSATGGGPYGYTF. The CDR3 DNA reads TGTGCCAGCAGCGCGACAGGGGGAGGCCCCTATGGCTACACCTTC.

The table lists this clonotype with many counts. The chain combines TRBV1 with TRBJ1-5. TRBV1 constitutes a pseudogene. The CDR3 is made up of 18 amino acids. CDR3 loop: CTSSQEELNLPSNQPQHF. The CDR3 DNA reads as TGCACCAGCAGCCAGGAAGAACTGAACCTTCCTAGCAATCAGCCCCAGCATTTT.

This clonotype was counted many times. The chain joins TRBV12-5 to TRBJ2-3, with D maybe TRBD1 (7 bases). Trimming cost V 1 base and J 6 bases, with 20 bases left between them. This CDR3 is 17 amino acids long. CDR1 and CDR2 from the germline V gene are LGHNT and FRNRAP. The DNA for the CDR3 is TGTGCTAGTGGTTTGGGGACAGGTCTGGGGACTCGGGATACGCAGTATTTT. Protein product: CASGLGTGLGTRDTQYF.

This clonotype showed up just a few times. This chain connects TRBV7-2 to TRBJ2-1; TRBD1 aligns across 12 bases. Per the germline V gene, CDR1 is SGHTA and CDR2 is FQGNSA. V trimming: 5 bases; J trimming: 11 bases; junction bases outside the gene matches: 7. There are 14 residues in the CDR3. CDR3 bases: TGTGCCAGCAGCATACCGGGACAGGGGGCGAAGCAGTTCTTC. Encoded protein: CASSIPGQGAKQFF.

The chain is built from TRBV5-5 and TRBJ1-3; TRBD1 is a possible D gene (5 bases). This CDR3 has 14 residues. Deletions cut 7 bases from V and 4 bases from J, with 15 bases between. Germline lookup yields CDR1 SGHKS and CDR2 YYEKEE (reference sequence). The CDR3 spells CASRDPQRGNTIYF. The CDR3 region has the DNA TGTGCCAGCCGGGACCCCCAACGCGGAAACACCATATATTTT.

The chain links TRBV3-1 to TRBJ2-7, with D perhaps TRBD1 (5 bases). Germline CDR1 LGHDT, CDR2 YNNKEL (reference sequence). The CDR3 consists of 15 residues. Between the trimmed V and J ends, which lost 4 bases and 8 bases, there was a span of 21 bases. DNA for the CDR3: TGTGCCAGCAGCCCGTCAAGGGGTGGCCCCCCAAAGCAGTACTTC. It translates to CASSPSRGGPPKQYF.

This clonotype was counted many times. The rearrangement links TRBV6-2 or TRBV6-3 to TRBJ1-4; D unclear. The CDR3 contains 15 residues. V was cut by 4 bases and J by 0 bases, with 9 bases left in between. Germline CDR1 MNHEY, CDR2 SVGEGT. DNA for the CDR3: TGTGCCAGCAGTTGGTCACCGACAACTAATGAAAAACTGTTTTTT. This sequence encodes CASSWSPTTNEKLFF.

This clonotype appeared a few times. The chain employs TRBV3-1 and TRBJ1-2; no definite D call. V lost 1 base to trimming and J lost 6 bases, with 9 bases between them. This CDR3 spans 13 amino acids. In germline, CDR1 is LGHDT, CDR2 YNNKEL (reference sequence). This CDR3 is CASSQVDGNGYTF. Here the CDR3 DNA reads TGTGCCAGCAGCCAAGTGGACGGGAATGGCTACACCTTC. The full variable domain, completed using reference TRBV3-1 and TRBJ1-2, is DTAVSQTPKYLVTQMGNDKSIKCEQNLGHDTMYWYKQDSKKFLKIMFSYNNKELIINETVPNRFSPKSPDKAHLNLHINSLELGDSAVYFCASSQVDGNGYTFGSGTRLTVV.

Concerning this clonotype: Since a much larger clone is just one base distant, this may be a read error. The CDR3 DNA reads TGTGCCAGCAGTTTACAGGGGGATGCGCAGTATTTT. It encodes CASSLQGDAQYF. The gene calls are TRBV6-2 or TRBV6-3 and TRBJ2-3; 8 bases agree with TRBD1. The V gene end was trimmed by 4 bases and the J gene end by 10 bases; junction bases not matched to a gene: 4. Germline lookup yields CDR1 MNHEY and CDR2 SVGEGT. The CDR3 is made up of 12 amino acids.

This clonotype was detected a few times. The CDR3 nucleotides read TGCAGTGCGCCTCCTAGCGGGGGGGTCACAGATACGCAGTATTTT. Translation: CSAPPSGGVTDTQYF. This chain uses TRBV20-1 with TRBJ2-3; TRBD2 matches at 12 bases. After removal of 6 bases from V and 2 bases from J, the junction contained 6 bases not matched to a gene. CDR3 length equals 15 residues. Germline lookup yields CDR1 DFQATT and CDR2 SNEGSKA (reference sequence).